This passage covers 17 T cell receptor beta chains from one sample sequenced in a study of blood T cell repertoires in COVID-19. The data were produced by immunoSEQ multiplex PCR, yet TCRdb's version contains in-frame clones alone and is incomplete. The top ten hold nearly 2% of the sample, which has about 440,000 clones, 70% to 90% seen once. What was sequenced was PBMCs or T cells enriched from blood (not recorded which). Source of these receptors: a woman under 30 with acute COVID-19.

V usage is TRBV18 and J usage is TRBJ1-1; D is undetermined. Germline-derived CDR1 and CDR2 are KGHSH and LQKENI. The V gene lost 4 bases and the J gene lost 4 bases, with 10 bases spanning the gap. The CDR3 runs 13 residues. CDR3 in amino acids: CASSQLGSTEAFF. CDR3 sequence (DNA): TGTGCCAGCTCACAGCTGGGCTCCACTGAAGCTTTCTTT.

This chain connects TRBV21-1 to TRBJ1-5; TRBD1, as called in the table, went unchecked against the DNA. TRBV21-1 is reported as a pseudogene. The CDR3 sequence is 16 residues long. In DNA form, the CDR3 reads TGTGCCACCCAACTCCGGGACAGGGACTACAATCAGCCCCAGCATTTT. This gives the protein CATQLRDRDYNQPQHF.

The chain joins TRBV3-1 (or the pseudogene TRBV3-2) to TRBJ2-7; D possibly corresponds to TRBD2 (6 bases). Germline CDR1 reads LGHDT; CDR2 reads YNNKEL (reference sequence). V shed 1 base and J shed 2 bases, with 12 bases lying between them. CDR3 length: 15 amino acids. Here the CDR3 reads CASSQGLGEAYEQYF. CDR3 DNA: TGTGCCAGCAGCCAAGGTTTGGGGGAGGCCTACGAGCAGTACTTC.

The gene calls are TRBV12-3 or TRBV12-4 and TRBJ2-7; the D is unclear. The CDR3 extends over 12 amino acids. V lost 1 base and J lost 6, with 7 bases in between. The CDR3 DNA follows: TGTGCCAGCAGTTTAGACTTTTCCGAGCAGTACTTC. It specifies CASSLDFSEQYF.

V and J are TRBV7-3 and TRBJ2-7, with D tentatively TRBD1 (6 bases). V lost 2 bases and J lost 1, with 12 bases in between. The CDR3 sequence is 15 residues long. Germline lookup yields CDR1 SGHTA and CDR2 FQGTGA. The CDR3 DNA reads TGTGCCAGCAGCTTAGAACAGGGCGGGTCCTACGAGCAGTACTTC. This translates into CASSLEQGGSYEQYF.

This chain uses TRBV6-1 with TRBJ2-3, with no clear D. The CDR3 has 15 amino acids. From germline, CDR1 is MNHNS and CDR2 SASEGT. The V and J ends lost 2 bases and 3 bases respectively, with 12 bases between them. CDR3 DNA: TGTGCCAGCAGTGAATCTTCCCCTGTAACAGATACGCAGTATTTT. Protein: CASSESSPVTDTQYF.

This rearrangement joins TRBV28 to TRBJ1-2; the match to TRBD1 covers 8 bases. Germline CDR1 is MDHEN and CDR2 is SYDVKM. Unmatched junction bases numbered 5, after V lost 5 bases and J lost 0 bases. There are 15 residues in the CDR3. This CDR3 is CASSRNRGANYGYTF. In nucleotides, the CDR3 is TGTGCCAGCAGTCGAAACAGGGGGGCTAACTATGGCTACACCTTC.

About this clone: Other nucleotide sequences from this sample produce the same CDR3. This sequence joins TRBV12-3 or TRBV12-4 and TRBJ1-4; D ambiguous. V was pared by 5 bases and J by 8 bases, with 9 bases between. There are 12 residues in the CDR3. The CDR3 DNA reads TGTGCCAGCAGTCCCGGCGGGGAAAAACTGTTTTTT. Amino acid sequence: CASSPGGEKLFF.

This clone was recorded a few times. This sequence joins TRBV12-3 or TRBV12-4 and TRBJ1-5; tentatively, D is TRBD1 (5 bases). The CDR3 is 12 residues long. With 8 bases removed from V and 6 bases from J, the gap between germline ends came to 11 bases. CDR3 loop: CASRRGTQPQHF. As DNA, the CDR3 is TGTGCCAGCCGAAGGGGAACTCAGCCCCAGCATTTT.

The rearrangement uses TRBV5-8 and TRBJ1-3; the D gene is possibly TRBD1 (5 bases). CDR3 length: 14 amino acids. V was pared by 4 bases and J by 1 base, with 9 bases between. Germline CDR1 and CDR2: SGHTS and YDEGEE. The chain's CDR3 is CASSRRGSGNTIYF. The CDR3 coding sequence is TGTGCCAGCAGCCGAAGGGGTTCTGGAAACACCATATATTTT.

This chain joins TRBV24-1 and TRBJ1-5; D may be TRBD1 (5 bases). This CDR3 contains 12 residues. V lost 9 bases and J 1 base, leaving 6 bases between the germline ends. Germline V lookup: CDR1 KGHDR, CDR2 SFDVKD. CDR3 protein: CATGGSNQPQHF. CDR3 nucleotide sequence: TGTGCCACCGGGGGGAGCAATCAGCCCCAGCATTTT.

The gene calls are TRBV7-6 and TRBJ2-1; 10 nucleotides match TRBD2. There are 17 residues in the CDR3. Germline V gives CDR1 SGHVS, CDR2 FNYEAQ. J lost 4 bases, V lost 1 base, and 7 bases had no gene match. CDR3 region: CASSLGTSGVIYNEQFF. In nucleotides, the CDR3 is TGTGCCAGCAGCTTAGGAACTAGCGGGGTCATATACAATGAGCAGTTCTTC.

The chain recombines TRBV27 with TRBJ1-1; weak D call: TRBD1 (5 bases). V lost 0 bases, J lost 0 bases, and 8 bases lay in between. Germline CDR1 reads MNHEY; CDR2 reads SMNVEV (reference sequence). The CDR3 extends over 15 amino acids. CDR3 protein: CASSLSTRVNTEAFF. CDR3 DNA: TGTGCCAGCAGTTTATCGACCAGGGTGAACACTGAAGCTTTCTTT.

This clone appeared once. The J gene is TRBJ1-1, the V gene TRBV21-1; the D segment call TRBD1 is taken from the table without a DNA check. TRBV21-1 is given as a pseudogene. CDR3 length: 17 amino acids. CDR3 loop: CASSTGDRRLTNTEAFF. CDR3 bases: TGTGCCAGCAGCACTGGGGACAGGAGGCTGACGAACACTGAAGCTTTCTTT.

The rearrangement joins TRBV27 to TRBJ1-6; a weak D match, TRBD1 (6 bases). Trimming shortened V by 5 bases and J by 4 bases, and 15 bases separated the two germline ends. The germline V gene has CDR1 MNHEY and CDR2 SMNVEV (reference sequence). The CDR3 totals 16 residues. CDR3: CASSPLRGQYNSPLHF. The DNA for the CDR3 is TGTGCCAGCAGTCCACTCCGGGGACAATATAATTCACCCCTCCACTTT.

The V call is TRBV7-9, the J call TRBJ2-3; D may be TRBD1 (5 bases). Trimming took off 9 bases at V and 6 bases at J, with 10 bases between the two ends. The CDR3 length is 11 residues. Germline CDR1 is SEHNR and CDR2 is FQNEAQ (reference sequence). This chain's CDR3 is CARVDKDTQYF. In DNA, the CDR3 is TGTGCCAGGGTGGACAAGGATACGCAGTATTTT. The full variable domain, completed using reference TRBV7-9 and TRBJ2-3, is DTGVSQNPRHKITKRGQNVTFRCDPISEHNRLYWYRQTLGQGPEFLTYFQNEAQLEKSRLLSDRFSAERPKGSFSTLEIQRTEQGDSAMYLCARVDKDTQYFGPGTRLTVL.

The J gene is TRBJ2-4, the V gene TRBV6-2 or TRBV6-3; D might be TRBD2 (6 bases). The CDR3 is made up of 17 amino acids. CDR1 is MNHEY and CDR2 is SVGEGT in the germline V gene. V lost 6 bases and J 1 base, leaving 19 bases between the germline ends. The CDR3 region has the DNA TGTGCCAGCAGCTTTGGGGGGACGGGCTTCGCCAAAAACATTCAGTACTTC. It specifies CASSFGGTGFAKNIQYF.